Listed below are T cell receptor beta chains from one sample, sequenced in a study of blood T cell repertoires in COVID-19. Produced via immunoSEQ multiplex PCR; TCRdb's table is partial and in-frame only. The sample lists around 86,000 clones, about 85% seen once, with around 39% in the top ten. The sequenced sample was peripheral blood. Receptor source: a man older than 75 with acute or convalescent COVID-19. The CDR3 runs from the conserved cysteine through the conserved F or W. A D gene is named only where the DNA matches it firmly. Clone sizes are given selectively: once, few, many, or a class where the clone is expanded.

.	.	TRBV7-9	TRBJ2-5	TGTGCCAGCAGCCCGCAGGCGGAGACCCAGTACTTC	CASSPQAETQYF
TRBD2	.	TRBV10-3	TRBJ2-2	TGTGCCATCAGTCCCTTGAAAATGTCTAGCGGCACCGGGGAGCTGTTTTTT	CAISPLKMSSGTGELFF
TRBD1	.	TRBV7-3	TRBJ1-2	TGTGCCAGCAGCCCTGGGACAGGGGTTCCCCATAGGGAAGGCTACACCTTC	CASSPGTGVPHREGYTF
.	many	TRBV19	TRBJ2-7	TGTGCCAGTAGTGGTCAAGCGGGCGACTCCTACGAGCAGTACTTC	CASSGQAGDSYEQYF
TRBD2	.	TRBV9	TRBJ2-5	TGTGCCAGCAGCTTAAGCGGGACCCAAGAGACCCAGTACTTC	CASSLSGTQETQYF
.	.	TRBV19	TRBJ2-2	TGTGCCAGTAGTATAGGACATGCCCTCGGGGAGCTGTTTTTT	CASSIGHALGELFF
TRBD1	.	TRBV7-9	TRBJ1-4	TGTGCCAGCAGCTCAGGGGGCGCGAGCGGTGAAAAACTGTTTTTT	CASSSGGASGEKLFF
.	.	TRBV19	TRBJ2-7	TGTGCCAGTAGTCCCTCGGTGAGCTCCTACGAGCAGTACTTC	CASSPSVSSYEQYF
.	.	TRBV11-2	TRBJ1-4	TGTGCCAGCAGCAGGGGCTCAACTAATGAAAAACTGTTTTTT	CASSRGSTNEKLFF
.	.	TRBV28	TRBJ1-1	TGTGCCAGCAGTTTCCGACAGGAATTAAGACTGGGAAGAACTGAAGCTTTCTTT	CASSFRQELRLGRTEAFF
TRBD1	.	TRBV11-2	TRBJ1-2	TGTGCCAGCAGCTACGACAGGGATGGCTACACCTTC	CASSYDRDGYTF
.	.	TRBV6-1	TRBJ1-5	TGTGCCAGCAGTGAAGCTGGGGGGAGCAATCAGCCCCAGCATTTT	CASSEAGGSNQPQHF
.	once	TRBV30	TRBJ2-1	TGTGCCTGGAATATTAGCCCAGAGCAGTTCTTC	CAWNISPEQFF
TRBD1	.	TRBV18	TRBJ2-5	TGTGCCAGCTCACCATACGGGACAGGGGTTGCGGAGACCCAGTACTTC	CASSPYGTGVAETQYF
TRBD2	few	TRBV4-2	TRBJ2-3	TGTGCCAGCAGCCAAGAACTAGCGGGAGGATTCACAGATACGCAGTATTTT	CASSQELAGGFTDTQYF
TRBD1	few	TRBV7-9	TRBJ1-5	TGTGCCAGCAGCCCAGCGACAGGGTTTCAGCCCCAGCATTTT	CASSPATGFQPQHF